The TCR beta chain described here comes from a study of blood T cell repertoires in COVID-19. The overall study: Specimens from acute and convalescent COVID-19 originated in the United States, Italy and Spain. T cells, B-cell-depleted T cells, or PBMCs provided the cDNA or gDNA that served as material.

Germline V gene lookup returns CDR1 LNHDA and CDR2 SQIVND (reference sequence). The CDR3 loop spans 17 amino acids. V lost 2 bases and J lost 4; bases outside the gene matches: 14. In Seattle, patients joined the study during active infection and were tracked longitudinally. Per the authors' pipeline: Amplification from reference gene primers served as the basis for estimated nucleated cell counts. The data were produced by immunoSEQ multiplex PCR, yet TCRdb's version contains in-frame clones alone and is incomplete. The V and J calls and clone size come from that table; D and trimming were worked out from the DNA. The data contain around 130,000 clones, around 90% of them singletons.

The sample consisted of peripheral blood. J is TRBJ2-7 and V is TRBV19; 7 bases map to TRBD2. The clonotype comes from a man in his fifties or sixties with COVID-19, enrolled during active disease. The CDR3 is CASSISWGGEVRYEQYF. The CDR3, as DNA: TGTGCCAGTAGTATAAGTTGGGGAGGGGAGGTAAGGTACGAGCAGTACTTC.